A single sample is the source of the 9 T cell receptor beta chains below, sequenced in a study of human T cells and chemical hapten exposure. TCRdb reprocessed the RACE reads with MiXCR, giving one entry per CDR3 protein. The data contain roughly 45,000 distinct CDR3 sequences, about 9% of them singletons. The time point was: patch test 1, 2 weeks after DPC sensitization. As for treatment: therapeutic diphenylcyclopropenone sensitization with weekly scalp DPC. The input for sequencing was whole blood, taken in connection with sensitization to the hapten diphenylcyclopropenone (DPC). All receptors come from a woman aged 45-65 years with alopecia areata. Some clones in this sample may be carry-over from other donors' samples.

This clonotype has a count of ten or more. The gene calls are TRBV11-2 and TRBJ2-2; perhaps TRBD1 as D (5 bases). The V gene lost 7 bases and the J gene lost 7 bases, with 19 bases spanning the gap. CDR1 and CDR2 (germline): SGHAT, FQNNGV. The CDR3 has 15 residues. The CDR3 nucleotides read TGTGCCAGCACCCGGACATCCCCAAGTAGCGGGGAGCTGTTTTTT. This codes for CASTRTSPSSGELFF.

V gene TRBV7-8 combines with J gene TRBJ2-7; TRBD2 matches 13 bases. Trimming removed 1 base from V and 5 bases from J; junction bases left unmatched: 8. The germline V gene encodes CDR1 SGHVS and CDR2 FQNEAQ. There are 17 residues in the CDR3. The CDR3 DNA follows: TGTGCCAGCAGCTTAGAGGGACTAGCGGGGCTGGGAAACGAGCAGTACTTC. This encodes CASSLEGLAGLGNEQYF.

There are many counts of this clonotype. V is TRBV7-2 and J is TRBJ2-4, with 9 bases identical to TRBD1. CDR1 is SGHTA and CDR2 is FQGNSA in the germline V gene. With V trimmed by 5 bases and J by 2 bases, 7 bases remained unmatched. This CDR3 is 16 amino acids long. CDR3 in DNA: TGTGCCAGCAGCCCCACAGGGGGCAAAACCAAAAACATTCAGTACTTC. It is translated as CASSPTGGKTKNIQYF.

This clonotype has only a few counts. This chain joins TRBV2 and TRBJ1-2; D unresolved. The germline gives CDR1 SNHLY, CDR2 FYNNEI. V was clipped by 6 bases and J by 4 bases, with 3 bases between them. The CDR3 length is 10 residues. The CDR3 is CASRGYGYTF. The CDR3 DNA reads as TGTGCCAGCAGAGGCTATGGCTACACCTTC.

This clonotype was counted ten times or more. The chain joins TRBV5-1 to TRBJ2-5, with 9 bases aligning to TRBD1. Germline loops: CDR1 SGHRS, CDR2 YFSETQ. Trimming at V came to 0 bases and at J to 2 bases, leaving 2 bases not matched to a gene. The CDR3 spans 15 residues. The CDR3 loop is CASSLGGQGQETQYF. CDR3 DNA sequence: TGCGCCAGCAGCTTGGGGGGACAGGGACAAGAGACCCAGTACTTC.

This clonotype was found many times. The V and J genes are TRBV20-1 and TRBJ1-2; 8 bases are shared with TRBD1. The CDR3 spans 16 residues. The ends lost 0 bases at V and 4 bases at J; junction bases unmatched: 10. Germline CDR1 DFQATT, CDR2 SNEGSKA (reference sequence). The CDR3 DNA is TGCAGTGCTAGAGATTTCACAGGGGGTAATTTCTATGGCTACACCTTC. Its translation: CSARDFTGGNFYGYTF.

This clonotype occurred many times. The junction does not match germline at one end; this may be a read error. This chain links TRBV20-1 with TRBJ2-3; D may be TRBD2 (6 bases). The CDR3 is 13 amino acids. Germline V gene lookup returns CDR1 DFQATT and CDR2 SNEGSKA (reference sequence). CDR3 in DNA: TGCAGTGCTAGAGATTCTACGAGGCGGAGGGAACAATTT. Protein product: CSARDSTRRREQF.

This clonotype has at least ten counts. The chain has TRBV20-1 and TRBJ1-2, with D possibly being TRBD1 (6 bases). V lost 3 bases and J 12 bases, leaving 23 bases between the germline ends. The CDR3 is 14 residues long. Germline assignment: CDR1 DFQATT and CDR2 SNEGSKA (reference sequence). Written as DNA, the CDR3 is TGCAGTGCTAGTGAAAAGGGACAAGCTCTTCTCGACACCTTC. As protein: CSASEKGQALLDTF.

This clonotype was detected ten times or more. The V gene is TRBV20-1, the J gene TRBJ2-5, with 12 bases matching TRBD2. Losses at the gene ends were 3 bases for V and 9 bases for J; bases not matched to a gene: 8. This CDR3 is 14 amino acids long. The germline V gene encodes CDR1 DFQATT and CDR2 SNEGSKA (reference sequence). The CDR3 nucleotides are TGCAGTGCTAGGGGCCTAGCGGGAGGGCAAGCCCAGTACTTC. As protein: CSARGLAGGQAQYF.